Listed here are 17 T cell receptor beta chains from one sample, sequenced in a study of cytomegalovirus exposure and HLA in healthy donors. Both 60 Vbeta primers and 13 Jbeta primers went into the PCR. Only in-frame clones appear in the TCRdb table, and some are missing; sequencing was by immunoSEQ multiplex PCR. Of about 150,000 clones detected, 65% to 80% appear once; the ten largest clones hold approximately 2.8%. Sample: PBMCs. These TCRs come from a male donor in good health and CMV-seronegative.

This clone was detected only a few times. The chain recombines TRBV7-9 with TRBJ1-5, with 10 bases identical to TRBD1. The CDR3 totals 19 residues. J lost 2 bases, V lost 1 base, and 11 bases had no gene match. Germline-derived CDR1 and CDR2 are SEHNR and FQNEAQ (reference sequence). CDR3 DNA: TGTGCCAGCAGCTTAGGACAGGGGGCGGGTTTAGTAGGCAATCAGCCCCAGCATTTT. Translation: CASSLGQGAGLVGNQPQHF.

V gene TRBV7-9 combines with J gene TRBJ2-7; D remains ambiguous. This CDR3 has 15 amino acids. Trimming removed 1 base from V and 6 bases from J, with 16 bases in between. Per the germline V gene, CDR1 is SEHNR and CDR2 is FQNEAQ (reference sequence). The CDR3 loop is CASSLEASWSSEQYF. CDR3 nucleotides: TGTGCCAGCAGCTTAGAAGCTAGTTGGTCTTCCGAGCAGTACTTC.

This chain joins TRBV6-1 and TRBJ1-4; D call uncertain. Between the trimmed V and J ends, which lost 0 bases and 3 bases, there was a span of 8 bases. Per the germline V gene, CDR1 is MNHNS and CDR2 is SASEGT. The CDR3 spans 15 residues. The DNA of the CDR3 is TGTGCCAGCAGTGAAGCCCACGGGGCTAATGAAAAACTGTTTTTT. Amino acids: CASSEAHGANEKLFF.

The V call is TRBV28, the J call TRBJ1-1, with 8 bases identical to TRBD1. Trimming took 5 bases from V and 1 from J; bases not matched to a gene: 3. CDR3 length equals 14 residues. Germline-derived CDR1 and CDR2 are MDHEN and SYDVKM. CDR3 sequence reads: CASSPGTGNTEAFF. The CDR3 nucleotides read TGTGCCAGCAGTCCTGGGACAGGGAACACTGAAGCTTTCTTT. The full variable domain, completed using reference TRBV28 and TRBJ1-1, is DVKVTQSSRYLVKRTGEKVFLECVQDMDHENMFWYRQDPGLGLRLIYFSYDVKMKEKGDIPEGYSVSREKKERFSLILESASTNQTSMYLCASSPGTGNTEAFFGQGTRLTVV.

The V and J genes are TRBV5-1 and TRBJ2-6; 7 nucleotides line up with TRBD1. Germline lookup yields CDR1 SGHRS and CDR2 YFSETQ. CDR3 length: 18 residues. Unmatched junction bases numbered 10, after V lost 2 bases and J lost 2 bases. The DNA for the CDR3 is TGCGCCAGCAGCTTAACCGACACAGGGGCCCCTGGGGCCAACGTCCTGACTTTC. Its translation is CASSLTDTGAPGANVLTF.

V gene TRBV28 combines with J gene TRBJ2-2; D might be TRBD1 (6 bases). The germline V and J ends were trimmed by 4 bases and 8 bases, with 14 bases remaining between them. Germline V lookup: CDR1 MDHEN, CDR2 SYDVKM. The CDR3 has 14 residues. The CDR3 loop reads CASSSGTRTGELFF. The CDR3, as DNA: TGTGCCAGCAGTTCGGGGACAAGGACGGGGGAGCTGTTTTTT.

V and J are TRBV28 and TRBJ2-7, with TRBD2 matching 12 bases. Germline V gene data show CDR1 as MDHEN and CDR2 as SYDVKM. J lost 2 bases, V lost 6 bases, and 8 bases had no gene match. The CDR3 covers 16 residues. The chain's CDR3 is CASSTPLAGGTYEQYF. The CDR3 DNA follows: TGTGCCAGCAGCACACCCCTAGCGGGAGGGACCTACGAGCAGTACTTC.

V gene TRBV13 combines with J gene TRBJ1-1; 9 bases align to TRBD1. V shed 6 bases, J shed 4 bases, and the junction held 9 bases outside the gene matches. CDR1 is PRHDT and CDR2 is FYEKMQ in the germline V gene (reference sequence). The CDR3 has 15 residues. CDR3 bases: TGTGCCAGCAGGCAAATCGGGACAGGGATCACTGAAGCTTTCTTT. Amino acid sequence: CASRQIGTGITEAFF.

CDR3 in DNA: TGTGCCAGCAGCCCCAGACAGGGGGCAATTAGGGAGACCCAGTACTTC. Translating it yields CASSPRQGAIRETQYF. The V call is TRBV7-6, the J call TRBJ2-5; 10 positions match TRBD1. V was pared by 5 bases and J by 5 bases, with 11 bases of the junction left unmatched. Germline values: CDR1 SGHVS, CDR2 FNYEAQ. The CDR3 spans 16 residues.

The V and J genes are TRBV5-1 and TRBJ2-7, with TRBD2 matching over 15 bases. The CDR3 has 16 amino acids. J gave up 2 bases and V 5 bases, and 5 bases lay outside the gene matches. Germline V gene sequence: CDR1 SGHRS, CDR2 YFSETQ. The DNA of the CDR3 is TGCGCCAGCAGTGGACTAGCGGGAGGGAACGCCTACGAGCAGTACTTC. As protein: CASSGLAGGNAYEQYF. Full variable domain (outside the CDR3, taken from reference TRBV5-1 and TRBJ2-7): KAGVTQTPRYLIKTRGQQVTLSCSPISGHRSVSWYQQTPGQGLQFLFEYFSETQRNKGNFPGRFSGRQFSNSRSEMNVSTLELGDSALYLCASSGLAGGNAYEQYFGPGTRLTVT.

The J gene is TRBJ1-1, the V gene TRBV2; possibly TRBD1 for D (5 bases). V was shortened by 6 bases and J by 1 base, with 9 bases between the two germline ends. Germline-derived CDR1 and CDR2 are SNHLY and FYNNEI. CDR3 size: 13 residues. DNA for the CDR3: TGTGCCAGCAGAGCAGGGTGGAACACTGAAGCTTTCTTT. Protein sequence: CASRAGWNTEAFF. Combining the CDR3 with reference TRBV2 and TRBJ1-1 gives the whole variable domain EPEVTQTPSHQVTQMGQEVILRCVPISNHLYFYWYRQILGQKVEFLVSFYNNEISEKSEIFDDQFSVERPDGSNFTLKIRSTKLEDSAMYFCASRAGWNTEAFFGQGTRLTVV.

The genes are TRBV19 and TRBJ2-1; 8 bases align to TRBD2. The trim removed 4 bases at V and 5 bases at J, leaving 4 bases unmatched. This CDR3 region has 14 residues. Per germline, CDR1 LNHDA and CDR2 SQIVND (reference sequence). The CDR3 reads CASSSGGQNNEQFF. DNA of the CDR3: TGTGCCAGTAGTAGCGGGGGGCAAAACAATGAGCAGTTCTTC.

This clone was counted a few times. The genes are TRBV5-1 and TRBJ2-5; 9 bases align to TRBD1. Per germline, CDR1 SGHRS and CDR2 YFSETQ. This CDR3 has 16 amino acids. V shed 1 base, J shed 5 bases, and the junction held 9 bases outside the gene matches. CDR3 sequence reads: CASSLRGDRALETQYF. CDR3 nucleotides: TGCGCCAGCAGCTTGAGAGGGGACAGGGCACTGGAGACCCAGTACTTC. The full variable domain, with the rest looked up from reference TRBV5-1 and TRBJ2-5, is KAGVTQTPRYLIKTRGQQVTLSCSPISGHRSVSWYQQTPGQGLQFLFEYFSETQRNKGNFPGRFSGRQFSNSRSEMNVSTLELGDSALYLCASSLRGDRALETQYFGPGTRLLVL.

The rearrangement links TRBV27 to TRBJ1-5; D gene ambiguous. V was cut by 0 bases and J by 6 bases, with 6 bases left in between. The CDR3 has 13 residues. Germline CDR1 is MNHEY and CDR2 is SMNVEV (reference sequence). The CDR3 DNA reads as TGTGCCAGCAGTTTATCCGAGGGTCAGCCCCAGCATTTT. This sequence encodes CASSLSEGQPQHF.

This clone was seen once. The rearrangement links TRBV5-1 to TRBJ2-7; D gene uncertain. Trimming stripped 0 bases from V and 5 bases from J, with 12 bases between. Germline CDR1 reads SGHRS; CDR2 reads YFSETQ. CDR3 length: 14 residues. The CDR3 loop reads CASSLEEQTHEQYF. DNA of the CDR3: TGCGCCAGCAGCTTGGAAGAACAAACCCACGAGCAGTACTTC. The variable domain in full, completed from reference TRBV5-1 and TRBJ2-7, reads KAGVTQTPRYLIKTRGQQVTLSCSPISGHRSVSWYQQTPGQGLQFLFEYFSETQRNKGNFPGRFSGRQFSNSRSEMNVSTLELGDSALYLCASSLEEQTHEQYFGPGTRLTVT.

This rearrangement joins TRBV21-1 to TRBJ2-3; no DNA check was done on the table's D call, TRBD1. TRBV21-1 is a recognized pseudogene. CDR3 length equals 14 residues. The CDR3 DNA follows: TGTGCCAGCAGCAAAGTCAGGGTGACAGATACGCAGTATTTT. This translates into CASSKVRVTDTQYF.

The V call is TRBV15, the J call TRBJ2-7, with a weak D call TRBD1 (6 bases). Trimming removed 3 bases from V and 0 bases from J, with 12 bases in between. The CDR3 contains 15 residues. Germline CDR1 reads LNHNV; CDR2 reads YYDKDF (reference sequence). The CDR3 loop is CATSRLQGFSYEQYF. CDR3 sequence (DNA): TGTGCCACCAGCAGGCTACAGGGATTCTCCTACGAGCAGTACTTC.